This TCR beta chain came from a study of cytomegalovirus exposure and HLA in healthy donors. Researchers ran the PCR with 60 Vbeta and 13 Jbeta primers. Produced via immunoSEQ multiplex PCR; TCRdb's table is partial and in-frame only. The listing contains some 48,000 clones. The germline V gene has CDR1 MNHEY and CDR2 SMNVEV (reference sequence). The V end lost 2 bases, the J end lost 1 base, and 5 bases lay between the germline ends. This CDR3 has 14 amino acids. The chain is built from TRBV27 and TRBJ2-2; TRBD1 is a possible D gene (5 bases). This clonotype was sampled from a man in his forties in good health and CMV-seropositive. Sample: PBMCs. CDR3 region: CASSLRGNTGELFF. In DNA form, the CDR3 reads TGTGCCAGCAGTTTAAGGGGGAACACCGGGGAGCTGTTTTTT.